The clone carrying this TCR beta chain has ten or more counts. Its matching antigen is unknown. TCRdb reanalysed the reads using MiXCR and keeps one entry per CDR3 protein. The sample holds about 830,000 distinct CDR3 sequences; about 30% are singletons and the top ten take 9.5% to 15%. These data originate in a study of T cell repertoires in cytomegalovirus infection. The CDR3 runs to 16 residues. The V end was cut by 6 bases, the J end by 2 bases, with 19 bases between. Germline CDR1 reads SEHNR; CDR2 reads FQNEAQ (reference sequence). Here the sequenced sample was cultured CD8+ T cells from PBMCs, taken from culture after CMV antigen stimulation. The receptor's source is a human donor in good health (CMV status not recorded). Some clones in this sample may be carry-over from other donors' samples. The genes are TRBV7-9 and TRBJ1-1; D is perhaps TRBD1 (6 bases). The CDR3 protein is CASSFSLLQGNTEAFF. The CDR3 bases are TGTGCCAGCAGTTTTAGTTTACTACAGGGTAACACTGAAGCTTTCTTT.